Listed here are 25 T cell receptor beta chains from one sample, sequenced in a study of T cell repertoires in cytomegalovirus infection. TCRdb reprocessed the reads with MiXCR, giving one entry per CDR3 protein. The sample records 170,000 or so distinct CDR3 sequences, about 15% being singletons. Sample: CD8+ T cells from PBMCs. Receptors were obtained from a human donor in good health (CMV status not recorded). Some clones in this sample may be carry-over from other donors' samples.

The chain has TRBV5-6 and TRBJ2-5, with 8 bases identical to TRBD1. The CDR3 runs to 16 residues. Unmatched junction bases numbered 11, after V lost 0 bases and J lost 7 bases. CDR1 is SGHDT and CDR2 is YYEEEE in the germline V gene. The CDR3 bases are TGTGCCAGCAGCTTGGTATCGGGACAGGCATCAGGGACCCAGTACTTC. Amino acid sequence: CASSLVSGQASGTQYF.

This clonotype was counted between two and nine times. This chain links TRBV29-1 with TRBJ1-2, with D hard to call. V was pared by 3 bases and J by 4 bases, with 3 bases between. CDR1 and CDR2 from the germline V gene are SQVTM and ANQGSEA. The CDR3 totals 10 residues. CDR3 protein: CSVEGYGYTF. CDR3 nucleotides: TGCAGCGTTGAGGGCTATGGCTACACCTTC.

This clonotype was seen only a few times. V is TRBV7-6 and J is TRBJ1-1; D gene unclear. V lost 6 bases, J lost 0 bases, and 23 bases lay in between. The germline V gene has CDR1 SGHVS and CDR2 FNYEAQ. This CDR3 has 18 residues. The CDR3 sequence: CASSPVEILLSMNTEAFF. DNA for the CDR3: TGTGCCAGCAGTCCCGTAGAGATCCTTCTTTCTATGAACACTGAAGCTTTCTTT.

The CDR3 here is CASSLGNEQYF. In nucleotides, the CDR3 is TGTGCCAGCAGCTTGGGCAATGAGCAGTACTTC. The chain carries TRBV11-2 and TRBJ2-7, with unresolved D. The germline V and J ends were trimmed by 3 bases and 7 bases, with 7 bases remaining between them. Germline V gives CDR1 SGHAT, CDR2 FQNNGV. The CDR3 sequence is 11 residues long.

CDR3 DNA sequence: TGTGCCAGCGGGACAGGGTCAGAGACCCAGTACTTC. Its protein product is CASGTGSETQYF. V usage is TRBV7-6 and J usage is TRBJ2-5; 9 bases match TRBD1. The junction had 2 bases not matched to a gene; V was cut back by 8 bases and J by 4 bases. Germline V lookup: CDR1 SGHVS, CDR2 FNYEAQ. The CDR3 is 12 amino acids.

This chain links TRBV7-9 with TRBJ2-5; D gene ambiguous. The germline V gene has CDR1 SEHNR and CDR2 FQNEAQ (reference sequence). This CDR3 contains 13 residues. The V and J ends lost 5 bases and 0 bases respectively, with 7 bases between them. The CDR3 region is CASSGPDQETQYF. For the CDR3, the DNA is TGTGCCAGCAGCGGCCCGGACCAAGAGACCCAGTACTTC. The variable domain in full, with the rest retrieved from reference TRBV7-9 and TRBJ2-5, is DTGVSQNPRHKITKRGQNVTFRCDPISEHNRLYWYRQTLGQGPEFLTYFQNEAQLEKSRLLSDRFSAERPKGSFSTLEIQRTEQGDSAMYLCASSGPDQETQYFGPGTRLLVL.

A few counts support this clonotype. The chain couples TRBV7-6 to TRBJ1-5, with a weak D call TRBD1 (6 bases). V lost 4 bases to trimming and J lost 7 bases, with 8 bases between them. Looked up from germline, CDR1 is SGHVS and CDR2 is FNYEAQ. The CDR3 consists of 12 residues. CDR3 DNA: TGTGCCAGCAGCTCGCAGGGGCAGCCCCAGCATTTT. This encodes CASSSQGQPQHF.

This clonotype occurred a few times. CDR3: CASSLDGTGADFHQPQHF. CDR3 coding DNA: TGTGCCAGCAGTTTAGATGGTACAGGGGCTGATTTTCATCAGCCCCAGCATTTT. The rearrangement uses TRBV27 and TRBJ1-5; TRBD1 matches at 7 bases. Looked up from germline, CDR1 is MNHEY and CDR2 is SMNVEV (reference sequence). V trimming: 2 bases; J trimming: 5 bases; junction bases outside the gene matches: 15. CDR3 size: 18 residues.

The J gene is TRBJ1-1, the V gene TRBV10-3; 7 bases are a match to TRBD1. The ends lost 10 bases at V and 6 bases at J; junction bases unmatched: 5. CDR3 length: 11 residues. The germline V gene encodes CDR1 ENHRY and CDR2 SYGVKD. The CDR3 DNA sequence: TGTGCCAGCAGAACAGGGGCTGAAGCTTTCTTT. Translation: CASRTGAEAFF.

This chain's CDR3 is CASSSLPWLAGGASYEQYF. CDR3 sequence (DNA): TGTGCCAGCAGTTCCCTTCCCTGGCTAGCGGGGGGGGCCTCCTACGAGCAGTACTTC. The chain uses TRBV7-2 and TRBJ2-7; 12 positions agree with TRBD2. The CDR3 consists of 19 residues. The V and J ends lost 6 bases and 0 bases, in that order; junction bases with no gene match: 15. CDR1 SGHTA and CDR2 FQGNSA come from the germline V gene.

For this clonotype: A read error may explain this, as a much larger clone is one base away. The chain recombines TRBV27 with TRBJ2-7; 10 nucleotides agree with TRBD1. The germline gives CDR1 MNHEY, CDR2 SMNVEV (reference sequence). The length of the CDR3 is 14 residues. The junction had 4 bases not matched to a gene; V was cut back by 3 bases and J by 5 bases. The CDR3: CASSLGTGAHEQYF. CDR3 sequence (DNA): TGTGCCAGCAGTTTGGGGACAGGGGCCCACGAGCAGTACTTC.

The chain combines TRBV7-9 with TRBJ2-7, with D perhaps TRBD1 or TRBD2 (5 bases each). Trimming stripped 5 bases from V and 4 bases from J, with 9 bases between. The CDR3 covers 12 residues. Germline assignment: CDR1 SEHNR and CDR2 FQNEAQ (reference sequence). CDR3 sequence (DNA): TGTGCCAGCAGCGGGACCCTTTACGAGCAGTACTTC. Its protein is CASSGTLYEQYF. Using reference TRBV7-9 and TRBJ2-7 for the parts outside the CDR3, the full variable domain is DTGVSQNPRHKITKRGQNVTFRCDPISEHNRLYWYRQTLGQGPEFLTYFQNEAQLEKSRLLSDRFSAERPKGSFSTLEIQRTEQGDSAMYLCASSGTLYEQYFGPGTRLTVT.

Of note for this clonotype: At one boundary the junction diverges from the germline segment, which might be a read error. The V gene is TRBV4-1, the J gene TRBJ2-3; perhaps TRBD2 as D (6 bases). This CDR3 spans 18 amino acids. Germline V gene sequence: CDR1 MGHRA, CDR2 YSYEKL. CDR3 region: CASSQYTLHERVTDTQYF. In DNA form, the CDR3 reads TGTGCCAGCAGCCAGTATACACTACACGAGCGGGTAACAGATACGCAGTATTTT.

In this sample, this clonotype turned up a few times. The genes are TRBV13 and TRBJ2-7; the match to TRBD1 covers 8 bases. The CDR3 is 18 amino acids. V lost 0 bases, J lost 3 bases, and 13 bases stayed unmatched. CDR1 is PRHDT and CDR2 is FYEKMQ in the germline V gene (reference sequence). In nucleotides, the CDR3 is TGTGCCAGCAGCTTAGGCCCGTTCAGGACAGGGCTAGACTACGAGCAGTACTTC. Its protein is CASSLGPFRTGLDYEQYF. The full variable domain, its missing parts supplied by reference TRBV13 and TRBJ2-7, is AAGVIQSPRHLIKEKRETATLKCYPIPRHDTVYWYQQGPGQDPQFLISFYEKMQSDKGSIPDRFSAQQFSDYHSELNMSSLELGDSALYFCASSLGPFRTGLDYEQYFGPGTRLTVT.

The rearrangement links TRBV24-1 to TRBJ2-1; the D is unclear. CDR1 and CDR2 (germline): KGHDR, SFDVKD. The CDR3 runs 13 residues. The V gene lost 9 bases and the J gene lost 8 bases, with 16 bases spanning the gap. The DNA of the CDR3 is TGTGCCACCGGAGTGGGCAGCCGGGATGAGCAGTTCTTC. Protein product: CATGVGSRDEQFF.

The gene calls are TRBV6-2 or TRBV6-3 and TRBJ1-5, with TRBD1 matching over 9 bases. CDR1 and CDR2 (germline): MNHEY, SVGEGT. This CDR3 spans 15 amino acids. Losses at the gene ends were 1 base for V and 5 bases for J; bases not matched to a gene: 3. CDR3 DNA sequence: TGTGCCAGCAGTTACTTGGGACAGGGATATCAGCCCCAGCATTTT. Protein: CASSYLGQGYQPQHF.

The chain couples TRBV7-2 to TRBJ1-5; D uncertain. CDR3 size: 15 residues. CDR1 SGHTA and CDR2 FQGNSA come from the germline V gene. V lost 0 bases and J 6 bases, leaving 12 bases between the germline ends. The CDR3 here is CASSLAAGSLQPQHF. DNA of the CDR3: TGTGCCAGCAGCTTAGCGGCGGGTTCGCTTCAGCCCCAGCATTTT.

The table lists this clonotype with many counts. The chain joins TRBV6-2 or TRBV6-3 to TRBJ1-1; the D gene is possibly TRBD1 (5 bases). CDR1 and CDR2 from the germline V gene are MNHEY and SVGEGT. V gave up 6 bases and J gave up 4 bases, with 15 bases separating them. The CDR3 is 14 amino acids. CDR3 sequence (DNA): TGTGCCAGCAGGTACACCGGGGCGAGCACTGAAGCTTTCTTT. This sequence encodes CASRYTGASTEAFF.

The chain has TRBV12-3 or TRBV12-4 and TRBJ2-7, with D unresolved. The CDR3 loop spans 14 amino acids. V lost 6 bases, J lost 3 bases, and 15 bases lay in between. This CDR3 reads CASRPDNGDYEQYF. CDR3 bases: TGTGCCAGCAGACCCGACAACGGTGACTACGAGCAGTACTTC.

In its sample, this clonotype was seen a few times. The chain uses TRBV7-2 and TRBJ2-7; 7 bases map to TRBD1. Trimming at V came to 5 bases and at J to 3 bases, leaving 7 bases not matched to a gene. The CDR3 consists of 14 residues. Germline V lookup: CDR1 SGHTA, CDR2 FQGNSA. CDR3 protein: CASSLGQVRYEQYF. In nucleotides, the CDR3 is TGTGCCAGCAGCCTCGGACAGGTACGCTACGAGCAGTACTTC.

In this sample, this clonotype turned up a few times. The chain couples TRBV12-3 or TRBV12-4 to TRBJ2-7, with 8 bases that match TRBD1. V shed 9 bases, J shed 2 bases, and the junction held 3 bases outside the gene matches. This CDR3 is built from 12 residues. The CDR3 spells CASRQGTYEQYF. DNA of the CDR3: TGTGCCAGTCGACAGGGGACCTACGAGCAGTACTTC.

This clonotype was counted ten times or more. The chain employs TRBV7-6 and TRBJ1-1; tentative D call: TRBD1 (6 bases). Germline CDR1 and CDR2: SGHVS and FNYEAQ. This CDR3 is built from 14 residues. V lost 4 bases to trimming and J lost 9 bases, with 18 bases between them. Written as DNA, the CDR3 is TGTGCCAGCAGCTACGGTCGGATGGACAGTCAAGCTTTCTTT. Amino acids: CASSYGRMDSQAFF.

The rearrangement joins TRBV15 to TRBJ2-1, with 8 bases that match TRBD1. CDR1 LNHNV and CDR2 YYDKDF come from the germline V gene (reference sequence). Trimming removed 5 bases from V and 3 bases from J; junction bases left unmatched: 6. The CDR3 is 15 amino acids. CDR3 protein: CATSQTGGDYNEQFF. CDR3 bases: TGTGCCACCAGCCAAACAGGGGGAGACTACAATGAGCAGTTCTTC.

This clonotype was found a few times. The genes are TRBV12-3 or TRBV12-4 and TRBJ1-2, with D possibly being TRBD1 (6 bases). This CDR3 contains 16 residues. Deletions cut 3 bases from V and 11 bases from J, with 25 bases between. The DNA of the CDR3 is TGTGCCAGCAGTTTGGAAACCGGGGGCACCCCCGGTATGTACACCTTC. Encoded protein: CASSLETGGTPGMYTF.

V and J are TRBV29-1 and TRBJ1-1; D gene uncertain. Germline values: CDR1 SQVTM, CDR2 ANQGSEA. The CDR3 is 12 residues long. The V end lost 3 bases, the J end lost 1 base, and 6 bases lay between the germline ends. CDR3 protein: CSVDTKNTEAFF. For the CDR3, the DNA is TGCAGCGTTGATACAAAGAACACTGAAGCTTTCTTT.